This TCR beta chain was observed in a study of blood T cell repertoires in COVID-19. Looking at the study overall: Specimens from acute and convalescent COVID-19 originated in the United States, Italy and Spain. The cDNA or gDNA used as material had been derived from T cells, B-cell-depleted T cells, or PBMCs.

CDR3 length: 12 residues. CDR1 SQVTM and CDR2 ANQGSEA come from the germline V gene. V lost 5 bases to trimming and J lost 0 bases, with 5 bases between them. Profiling relied on immunoSEQ multiplex PCR, and the TCRdb table lists in-frame clones only, not all of them. The table has 90,000 to 130,000 clones, about four fifths seen once. The TCR was taken from a woman between 65 and 79 years old with acute or convalescent COVID-19. Material for sequencing was peripheral blood. The chain carries TRBV29-1 and TRBJ1-3; D uncertain. Here the CDR3 DNA reads TGCAGCGTTCGTTTCTCTGGAAACACCATATATTTT. Its protein product is CSVRFSGNTIYF.